These T cell receptor beta chains were read from a single sample in a study of cytomegalovirus exposure and HLA in healthy donors. TCRdb's copy holds only in-frame clones and misses some; the assay was immunoSEQ multiplex PCR. Seen here are some 190,000 clones, 60% to 85% observed once, and the top ten hold 1.5% to 2%. The sample comprised PBMCs. Every receptor here comes from a young man in good health and CMV-seronegative. CDR3s include the opening cysteine and the closing phenylalanine or tryptophan. Fields, in order: CDR3 protein, CDR3 DNA, J gene, D gene, clone size, V gene. The D gene is left open where the match is weak. Some rows mark clone size as missing; the rest say once, few, many or name a class of expanded clone.

cdr3_aa: CASSLDSLYNSPLHF
cdr3_nt: TGTGCCAGCAGCTTGGACAGCCTATATAATTCACCCCTCCACTTT
j_call: TRBJ1-6
d_call: -
clone_size: -
v_call: TRBV7-6

cdr3_aa: CAISRGGDTEAFF
cdr3_nt: TGTGCCATTTCGAGGGGGGGGGACACTGAAGCTTTCTTT
j_call: TRBJ1-1
d_call: -
clone_size: few
v_call: TRBV6-5

cdr3_aa: CASSRQGGNEQYF
cdr3_nt: TGTGCCAGCAGCCGTCAGGGGGGCAACGAGCAGTACTTC
j_call: TRBJ2-7
d_call: -
clone_size: -
v_call: TRBV27

cdr3_aa: CASSFRREIGYNEQFF
cdr3_nt: TGTGCCAGCAGCTTTAGGAGAGAAATTGGCTACAATGAGCAGTTCTTC
j_call: TRBJ2-1
d_call: -
clone_size: -
v_call: TRBV7-6

cdr3_aa: CASSGGLRGETQYF
cdr3_nt: TGTGCCAGTAGTGGGGGACTTAGGGGAGAGACCCAGTACTTC
j_call: TRBJ2-5
d_call: -
clone_size: -
v_call: TRBV19

cdr3_aa: CASSLGEFNEKLFF
cdr3_nt: TGCGCCAGCAGCTTGGGGGAGTTTAATGAAAAACTGTTTTTT
j_call: TRBJ1-4
d_call: -
clone_size: few
v_call: TRBV5-1

cdr3_aa: CASSSIAGVYSNQPQHF
cdr3_nt: TGTGCCAGCAGCTCAATCGCGGGGGTTTATAGCAATCAGCCCCAGCATTTT
j_call: TRBJ1-5
d_call: -
clone_size: -
v_call: TRBV7-6

cdr3_aa: CASTGRGRTEAFF
cdr3_nt: TGTGCCAGTACAGGCAGGGGGCGGACTGAAGCTTTCTTT
j_call: TRBJ1-1
d_call: TRBD1
clone_size: -
v_call: TRBV19

cdr3_aa: CAISVQGNSPLHF
cdr3_nt: TGTGCCATCAGTGTTCAGGGGAATTCACCCCTCCACTTT
j_call: TRBJ1-6
d_call: -
clone_size: -
v_call: TRBV10-3

cdr3_aa: CATRQGGHSHTEAFF
cdr3_nt: TGTGCCACTAGACAGGGCGGACATAGTCACACTGAAGCTTTCTTT
j_call: TRBJ1-1
d_call: TRBD1
clone_size: -
v_call: TRBV27

cdr3_aa: CASSNRDSTTGELFF
cdr3_nt: TGTGCCAGCAGCAACCGGGACAGTACAACCGGGGAGCTGTTTTTT
j_call: TRBJ2-2
d_call: TRBD1
clone_size: -
v_call: TRBV9

cdr3_aa: CAWTRDSGTEAFF
cdr3_nt: TGTGCCTGGACCCGGGACTCGGGGACTGAAGCTTTCTTT
j_call: TRBJ1-1
d_call: -
clone_size: -
v_call: TRBV30

cdr3_aa: CASSYLPGVNTEAFF
cdr3_nt: TGTGCCAGCAGCTACCTGCCGGGGGTGAACACTGAAGCTTTCTTT
j_call: TRBJ1-1
d_call: -
clone_size: -
v_call: TRBV5-6

cdr3_aa: CASSLLPLAGEYEQYF
cdr3_nt: TGTGCCAGCAGCCTCCTCCCCCTAGCGGGAGAATACGAGCAGTACTTC
j_call: TRBJ2-7
d_call: TRBD2
clone_size: -
v_call: TRBV7-2

cdr3_aa: CASSIRGPNTEAFF
cdr3_nt: TGTGCCAGTAGTATAAGGGGCCCGAACACTGAAGCTTTCTTT
j_call: TRBJ1-1
d_call: -
clone_size: -
v_call: TRBV19

cdr3_aa: CASSLGSGVYEQYF
cdr3_nt: TGTGCCAGCAGTTTGGGTAGCGGGGTCTACGAGCAGTACTTC
j_call: TRBJ2-7
d_call: TRBD2
clone_size: -
v_call: TRBV6-5

cdr3_aa: CASRVGDKNEKLFF
cdr3_nt: TGCGCCAGCCGGGTCGGGGACAAGAATGAAAAACTGTTTTTT
j_call: TRBJ1-4
d_call: -
clone_size: once
v_call: TRBV5-1

cdr3_aa: CASSLNRLAGGTSYNEQFF
cdr3_nt: TGCGCCAGCAGCTTGAATCGGCTAGCGGGTGGGACGTCCTACAATGAGCAGTTCTTC
j_call: TRBJ2-1
d_call: TRBD2
clone_size: -
v_call: TRBV5-1

cdr3_aa: CASSPNLAGGNNEQFF
cdr3_nt: TGTGCCAGCTCACCAAACCTAGCGGGGGGAAACAATGAGCAGTTCTTC
j_call: TRBJ2-1
d_call: TRBD2
clone_size: -
v_call: TRBV18

cdr3_aa: CASGRTGTPSWANEKLFF
cdr3_nt: TGTGCTAGTGGCCGTACCGGGACACCCTCGTGGGCTAATGAAAAACTGTTTTTT
j_call: TRBJ1-4
d_call: -
clone_size: -
v_call: TRBV12-5

cdr3_aa: CASKQTSTDTQYF
cdr3_nt: TGTGCCAGTAAGCAAACTAGCACAGATACGCAGTATTTT
j_call: TRBJ2-3
d_call: -
clone_size: -
v_call: TRBV19

cdr3_aa: CASIRYRDNEQFF
cdr3_nt: TGTGCCAGCATTCGATACAGGGACAATGAGCAGTTCTTC
j_call: TRBJ2-1
d_call: -
clone_size: -
v_call: TRBV5-5

cdr3_aa: CASRWGGNTEAFF
cdr3_nt: TGTGCCAGTCGTTGGGGAGGGAACACTGAAGCTTTCTTT
j_call: TRBJ1-1
d_call: -
clone_size: few
v_call: TRBV19

cdr3_aa: CASSIAQIRGDYGYTF
cdr3_nt: TGTGCCAGTAGTATTGCGCAAATCAGGGGAGACTATGGCTACACCTTC
j_call: TRBJ1-2
d_call: -
clone_size: -
v_call: TRBV19

cdr3_aa: CASSLRTGPNTEAFF
cdr3_nt: TGTGCCAGCAGCCTAAGGACAGGGCCGAACACTGAAGCTTTCTTT
j_call: TRBJ1-1
d_call: TRBD1
clone_size: -
v_call: TRBV6-6

cdr3_aa: CASSRTGTLEKLFF
cdr3_nt: TGTGCCAGCAGCCGGACCGGGACACTTGAAAAACTGTTTTTT
j_call: TRBJ1-4
d_call: -
clone_size: once
v_call: TRBV28

cdr3_aa: CASSLGTGNGYTF
cdr3_nt: TGTGCCAGCAGCTTGGGGACAGGGAATGGCTACACCTTC
j_call: TRBJ1-2
d_call: TRBD1
clone_size: -
v_call: TRBV11-2

cdr3_aa: CASSWQGSDTQYF
cdr3_nt: TGTGCCAGCAGTTGGCAGGGTTCAGATACGCAGTATTTT
j_call: TRBJ2-3
d_call: -
clone_size: -
v_call: TRBV27

cdr3_aa: CASSTTPDILDYTF
cdr3_nt: TGTGCCAGCAGTACGACCCCGGACATCCTAGACTACACCTTC
j_call: TRBJ1-2
d_call: -
clone_size: -
v_call: TRBV11-2

cdr3_aa: CVSSLAVSGEKLFF
cdr3_nt: TGTGTCAGCAGCCTGGCTGTGTCAGGTGAAAAACTGTTTTTT
j_call: TRBJ1-4
d_call: -
clone_size: -
v_call: TRBV6-5

cdr3_aa: CASSGGVTNEKLFF
cdr3_nt: TGTGCCAGCAGTGGCGGGGTCACTAATGAAAAACTGTTTTTT
j_call: TRBJ1-4
d_call: -
clone_size: -
v_call: TRBV6-1

cdr3_aa: CALLASGVSSYNEQFF
cdr3_nt: TGTGCCCTGCTGGCTAGCGGGGTGAGCTCCTACAATGAGCAGTTCTTC
j_call: TRBJ2-1
d_call: TRBD2
clone_size: -
v_call: TRBV7-9

cdr3_aa: CASSPALIARTEAFF
cdr3_nt: TGTGCCAGCAGTCCCGCCTTGATAGCCCGAACTGAAGCTTTCTTT
j_call: TRBJ1-1
d_call: -
clone_size: once
v_call: TRBV28

cdr3_aa: CASRDSLYGNTIYF
cdr3_nt: TGTGCCAGCAGGGACAGCTTATATGGAAACACCATATATTTT
j_call: TRBJ1-3
d_call: -
clone_size: -
v_call: TRBV6-5

cdr3_aa: CASSSRGGAEAFF
cdr3_nt: TGTGCCAGCAGCTCACGCGGGGGGGCTGAAGCTTTCTTT
j_call: TRBJ1-1
d_call: -
clone_size: -
v_call: TRBV7-9

cdr3_aa: CASTEGGLDYGYTF
cdr3_nt: TGTGCCAGCACTGAAGGGGGCCTGGACTATGGCTACACCTTC
j_call: TRBJ1-2
d_call: TRBD1
clone_size: -
v_call: TRBV28

cdr3_aa: CSVGGLNTDTQYF
cdr3_nt: TGCAGCGTGGGGGGATTGAACACAGATACGCAGTATTTT
j_call: TRBJ2-3
d_call: -
clone_size: -
v_call: TRBV29-1

cdr3_aa: CASSLDREAFF
cdr3_nt: TGTGCCAGCAGCTTGGACAGGGAGGCTTTCTTT
j_call: TRBJ1-1
d_call: TRBD1
clone_size: few
v_call: TRBV11-2

cdr3_aa: CASSYYLGGVRNTEAFF
cdr3_nt: TGTGCCAGCAGCTACTACCTCGGGGGGGTAAGGAACACTGAAGCTTTCTTT
j_call: TRBJ1-1
d_call: -
clone_size: -
v_call: TRBV7-9

cdr3_aa: CSVPPSGYEQYF
cdr3_nt: TGCAGCGTCCCTCCCTCAGGTTACGAGCAGTACTTC
j_call: TRBJ2-7
d_call: -
clone_size: -
v_call: TRBV29-1